Shown below are 27 T cell receptor beta chains from a single sample sequenced in a study of blood T cell repertoires in COVID-19. Method: immunoSEQ multiplex PCR; TCRdb's copy keeps in-frame clones and lacks some. The data show about 300,000 clones, 86% seen once. The material sequenced was peripheral blood. The receptors come from a woman in her forties or fifties with acute or convalescent COVID-19.

The chain carries TRBV7-9 and TRBJ1-2, with unresolved D. Germline CDR1 SEHNR, CDR2 FQNEAQ (reference sequence). CDR3 length: 15 residues. V lost 1 base to trimming and J lost 3 bases, with 12 bases between them. The CDR3 reads CASSLGAYSDYGYTF. In nucleotides, the CDR3 is TGTGCCAGCAGCTTAGGAGCTTACTCGGACTATGGCTACACCTTC.

The V call is TRBV7-9, the J call TRBJ2-2; TRBD1 is a possible D gene (5 bases). The CDR3 runs to 14 residues. The V gene lost 8 bases and the J gene lost 2 bases, with 12 bases spanning the gap. Germline loops: CDR1 SEHNR, CDR2 FQNEAQ (reference sequence). The CDR3 loop reads CASDETANTGELFF. CDR3 nucleotides: TGTGCCAGCGATGAGACAGCAAACACCGGGGAGCTGTTTTTT.

This clone was seen a few times. The genes are TRBV2 and TRBJ2-7; 11 bases fit TRBD2. With V trimmed by 4 bases and J by 3 bases, 8 bases remained unmatched. This CDR3 contains 16 residues. Germline CDR1 reads SNHLY; CDR2 reads FYNNEI. The DNA for the CDR3 is TGTGCCAGCAGTGGGCACCGACTAGCGGGACTCTACGAGCAGTACTTC. This translates into CASSGHRLAGLYEQYF.

The chain couples TRBV5-1 to TRBJ1-6, with D possibly being TRBD1 (5 bases). Trimming cost V 2 bases and J 10 bases, with 13 bases left between them. Germline CDR1 SGHRS, CDR2 YFSETQ. The CDR3 is made up of 14 amino acids. The CDR3 region has the DNA TGCGCCAGCAGCTTAGGAGAACAGGACTCACCCCTCCACTTT. Protein sequence: CASSLGEQDSPLHF. The entire variable domain, with the rest obtained from reference TRBV5-1 and TRBJ1-6, is as follows: KAGVTQTPRYLIKTRGQQVTLSCSPISGHRSVSWYQQTPGQGLQFLFEYFSETQRNKGNFPGRFSGRQFSNSRSEMNVSTLELGDSALYLCASSLGEQDSPLHFGNGTRLTVT.

J is TRBJ1-5 and V is TRBV7-2; D not resolved. Germline CDR1 is SGHTA and CDR2 is FQGNSA. This CDR3 has 15 amino acids. Between the trimmed V and J ends, which lost 2 bases and 0 bases, there was a span of 8 bases. CDR3 coding DNA: TGTGCCAGCAGCTTATACGGGTTTAGCAATCAGCCCCAGCATTTT. Translating gives CASSLYGFSNQPQHF.

The gene calls are TRBV30 and TRBJ1-4, with 7 bases matching TRBD1. This CDR3 is built from 13 residues. Trimming removed 7 bases from V and 7 bases from J; junction bases left unmatched: 9. Germline CDR1 reads GTSNPN; CDR2 reads SVGIG (reference sequence). In DNA form, the CDR3 reads TGTGCCTTAAACAGGGGTGGCAGTGAAAAACTGTTTTTT. It yields the protein CALNRGGSEKLFF.

This chain connects TRBV7-9 to TRBJ1-1, with 9 bases identical to TRBD1. V lost 6 bases to trimming and J lost 3 bases; unmatched junction nucleotides: 5. CDR3 length equals 14 residues. The germline CDR1 and CDR2 sequences are SEHNR and FQNEAQ (reference sequence). CDR3 sequence reads: CASSSQGAHTEAFF. CDR3 DNA: TGTGCCAGCAGTTCACAGGGGGCCCACACTGAAGCTTTCTTT.

The rearrangement uses TRBV7-2 and TRBJ2-3; D may be TRBD2 (5 bases). This CDR3 is 15 amino acids long. From germline, CDR1 is SGHTA and CDR2 FQGNSA. Trimming took off 3 bases at V and 0 bases at J, with 10 bases between the two ends. For the CDR3, the DNA is TGTGCCAGCAGCTTCCGCAGGACTAGCACAGATACGCAGTATTTT. Residues: CASSFRRTSTDTQYF.

The gene calls are TRBV5-1 and TRBJ2-1, with unresolved D. V lost 4 bases, J lost 3 bases, and 14 bases lay in between. Germline CDR1 SGHRS, CDR2 YFSETQ. This CDR3 is built from 15 residues. The CDR3: CASSPELVNYNEQFF. Written as DNA, the CDR3 is TGCGCCAGCAGCCCCGAGCTCGTTAACTACAATGAGCAGTTCTTC.

Only one count was recorded for this clone. The chain has TRBV7-2 and TRBJ2-7; D remains ambiguous. This CDR3 has 13 residues. Trimming left V 5 bases short and J 3 bases short, with 11 bases between. The V gene's germline CDR1 is SGHTA and CDR2 FQGNSA. The CDR3 nucleotides read TGTGCCAGCAGCAAAGCCCCGTACTACGAGCAGTACTTC. This gives the protein CASSKAPYYEQYF.

The chain has TRBV2 and TRBJ2-7; TRBD2 matches 7 bases. Germline lookup yields CDR1 SNHLY and CDR2 FYNNEI. CDR3 length: 13 residues. Unmatched junction bases numbered 9, after V lost 10 bases and J lost 3 bases. CDR3 sequence reads: CAKQAGSYYEQYF. CDR3 coding DNA: TGTGCCAAGCAAGCGGGATCCTACTACGAGCAGTACTTC.

This clone is a singleton in its sample. This chain connects TRBV7-3 to TRBJ1-6; no definite D call. The germline V gene encodes CDR1 SGHTA and CDR2 FQGTGA. The CDR3 totals 15 residues. Trimming took off 0 bases at V and 3 bases at J, with 6 bases between the two ends. The CDR3 sequence is CASSLTPGYNSPLHF. DNA of the CDR3: TGTGCCAGCAGCTTAACGCCCGGCTATAATTCACCCCTCCACTTT.

This clone was recorded once. The CDR3 loop reads CASSQGLAGLYEQYF. Here the CDR3 DNA reads TGTGCCAGCAGTCAAGGACTAGCGGGATTGTACGAGCAGTACTTC. The chain links TRBV7-3 to TRBJ2-7, with 12 bases aligning to TRBD2. V lost 6 bases and J lost 4; bases outside the gene matches: 7. This CDR3 comprises 15 residues. CDR1 SGHTA and CDR2 FQGTGA come from the germline V gene.

This clone was detected only once. Other DNA sequences in this sample translate to the same CDR3. The rearrangement links TRBV5-1 to TRBJ2-1; D is uncertain. The CDR3 is made up of 13 amino acids. The V end lost 0 bases, the J end lost 1 base, and 2 bases lay between the germline ends. The germline V gene has CDR1 SGHRS and CDR2 YFSETQ. In DNA, the CDR3 is TGCGCCAGCAGCTTGGCGTCCTACAATGAGCAGTTCTTC. This codes for CASSLASYNEQFF.

The J gene is TRBJ2-7, the V gene TRBV6-5; tentatively, D is TRBD1 (5 bases). The ends were cut back, 10 bases at V and 5 bases at J, with 18 bases in the middle. The CDR3 consists of 13 residues. Looked up from germline, CDR1 is MNHEY and CDR2 is SVGAGI. CDR3 nucleotide sequence: TGTGCCACCGGTCAGGGTATCGTCCACGAGCAGTACTTC. This gives the protein CATGQGIVHEQYF.

This clone occurred once. This chain links TRBV27 with TRBJ2-2; possibly TRBD1 for D (6 bases). The CDR3 is made up of 14 amino acids. CDR1 MNHEY and CDR2 SMNVEV come from the germline V gene (reference sequence). Trimming removed 5 bases from V and 5 bases from J, with 12 bases in between. The CDR3 loop is CASSAARGTGELFF. Here the CDR3 DNA reads TGTGCCAGCAGTGCAGCCAGGGGTACCGGGGAGCTGTTTTTT.

This chain connects TRBV5-8 to TRBJ2-5; 7 nucleotides agree with TRBD1. V lost 4 bases to trimming and J lost 1 base; unmatched junction nucleotides: 4. There are 14 residues in the CDR3. The germline V gene encodes CDR1 SGHTS and CDR2 YDEGEE. The CDR3 nucleotides read TGTGCCAGCAGCCTCGGACAGGTCCAAGAGACCCAGTACTTC. Translation gives CASSLGQVQETQYF. Combining the CDR3 with reference TRBV5-8 and TRBJ2-5 gives the whole variable domain EAGVTQSPTHLIKTRGQQATLRCSPISGHTSVYWYQQALGLGLQFLLWYDEGEERNRGNFPPRFSGRQFPNYSSELNVNALELEDSALYLCASSLGQVQETQYFGPGTRLLVL.

The V call is TRBV5-4, the J call TRBJ2-5; D perhaps matches TRBD2 (5 bases). The CDR3 length is 12 residues. Per germline, CDR1 SGHNT and CDR2 YYREEE (reference sequence). Trimming cost V 9 bases and J 5 bases, with 14 bases left between them. The CDR3 loop reads CAMRRRGETQYF. The CDR3 nucleotides read TGTGCCATGAGAAGAAGAGGGGAGACCCAGTACTTC. Complete variable domain (other parts from reference TRBV5-4 and TRBJ2-5): ETGVTQSPTHLIKTRGQQVTLRCSSQSGHNTVSWYQQALGQGPQFIFQYYREEENGRGNFPPRFSGLQFPNYSSELNVNALELDDSALYLCAMRRRGETQYFGPGTRLLVL.

This clone was seen more than once but under ten times. The chain couples TRBV7-9 to TRBJ1-1; 11 positions match TRBD1. V gave up 7 bases and J gave up 2 bases; unmatched junction bases: 12. The CDR3 is made up of 17 amino acids. Germline V gene lookup returns CDR1 SEHNR and CDR2 FQNEAQ (reference sequence). The CDR3 loop is CASTLLGTGGTNTEAFF. CDR3 coding DNA: TGTGCCAGCACTTTACTCGGGACAGGGGGAACAAACACTGAAGCTTTCTTT. Together with reference TRBV7-9 and TRBJ1-1, the CDR3 gives the full variable domain: DTGVSQNPRHKITKRGQNVTFRCDPISEHNRLYWYRQTLGQGPEFLTYFQNEAQLEKSRLLSDRFSAERPKGSFSTLEIQRTEQGDSAMYLCASTLLGTGGTNTEAFFGQGTRLTVV.

The rearrangement uses TRBV7-9 and TRBJ2-7, with a possible D match to TRBD2 (5 bases). The V gene lost 5 bases and the J gene lost 7 bases, with 12 bases spanning the gap. CDR3 length: 12 residues. The germline V gene has CDR1 SEHNR and CDR2 FQNEAQ (reference sequence). In DNA form, the CDR3 reads TGTGCCAGCAGCAAGGGAGTTCCTGAGCAGTACTTC. Its translation is CASSKGVPEQYF.

CDR3 in amino acids: CASSSRPGQGPGELFF. For the CDR3, the DNA is TGTGCCAGCAGCAGTCGACCGGGACAGGGACCCGGGGAGCTGTTTTTT. The V call is TRBV9, the J call TRBJ2-2; 9 bases line up with TRBD1. CDR3 length: 16 residues. Germline values: CDR1 SGDLS, CDR2 YYNGEE. V lost 4 bases to trimming and J lost 6 bases; unmatched junction nucleotides: 10.

The chain couples TRBV27 to TRBJ2-7, with a tentative D call TRBD2 (6 bases). Germline CDR1 is MNHEY and CDR2 is SMNVEV (reference sequence). V lost 6 bases and J 1 base, leaving 19 bases between the germline ends. The length of the CDR3 is 16 residues. DNA for the CDR3: TGTGCCAGCAGACCAGACGGGACTCCGAGGTCCTACGAGCAGTACTTC. It is translated as CASRPDGTPRSYEQYF.

This clone showed up just once. CDR3 coding DNA: TGTGCCAGCACCATCGGACAGGGGGTCTCCTACGAGCAGTACTTC. Translation gives CASTIGQGVSYEQYF. The chain recombines TRBV6-5 with TRBJ2-7, with 10 bases identical to TRBD1. Trimming removed 7 bases from V and 0 bases from J; junction bases left unmatched: 6. The CDR3 has 15 amino acids. The germline V gene has CDR1 MNHEY and CDR2 SVGAGI.

The rearrangement joins TRBV4-1 to TRBJ2-7; 10 bases are shared with TRBD2. The CDR3 contains 17 residues. Germline values: CDR1 MGHRA, CDR2 YSYEKL. The V segment lost 4 bases and the J segment 3 bases; nucleotides outside the gene matches: 12. The CDR3 sequence is CASSPSGAGGPLYEQYF. The DNA for the CDR3 is TGCGCCAGCAGCCCTTCCGGAGCGGGAGGGCCACTCTACGAGCAGTACTTC.

J is TRBJ2-3 and V is TRBV6-1; 9 nucleotides align to TRBD2. The CDR3 loop spans 16 amino acids. Trimming took 2 bases from V and 3 from J; bases not matched to a gene: 6. CDR1 is MNHNS, CDR2 SASEGT, per germline. The CDR3 bases are TGTGCCAGCAGTGAATGGGTAGCGGGAGTAACAGATACGCAGTATTTT. It translates to CASSEWVAGVTDTQYF.

The V gene is TRBV24-1, the J gene TRBJ2-1, with 7 bases matching TRBD2. The CDR3 sequence is 13 residues long. The germline V gene has CDR1 KGHDR and CDR2 SFDVKD. After removal of 10 bases from V and 2 bases from J, the junction contained 4 bases not matched to a gene. CDR3 DNA: TGTGCCACGGGGGGGATCCCCTACAATGAGCAGTTCTTC. Protein sequence: CATGGIPYNEQFF.

This chain connects TRBV7-9 to TRBJ1-2; D gene unclear. This CDR3 contains 11 residues. Trimming took off 3 bases at V and 5 bases at J, with 4 bases between the two ends. The germline gives CDR1 SEHNR, CDR2 FQNEAQ (reference sequence). CDR3 nucleotides: TGTGCCAGCAGCTTTCTTTATGGCTACACCTTC. This sequence encodes CASSFLYGYTF.